This T cell receptor (beta chain) is from a study of T cell responses to AZD1222 COVID-19 vaccine. Findings and limits, study-wide: Possibly, clonal diversity was underestimated; donors were largely white British and included more females. Reports say nearly half of spike-specific TCRs go after unmutated variant regions.

There are a few counts of this clone. Its antigen is still unknown. The CDR3 is 14 residues long. With 6 bases removed from V and 7 bases from J, the gap between germline ends came to 15 bases. In germline, CDR1 is SNHLY, CDR2 FYNNEI. Data came from immunoSEQ multiplex PCR; TCRdb stores just in-frame clones and leaves some out. The sample has 150,000 to 200,000 clones, around 92% seen once; the top ten hold approximately 0.97%. The V and J genes are TRBV2 and TRBJ2-2; D is possibly TRBD1 or TRBD2 (5 bases each). This sequence was found in an adult in good health. The source was peripheral blood, collected on day 0 of AZD1222 vaccination. For the CDR3, the DNA is TGTGCCAGCAGCTCCGGGACCCGGGGCGGGGAGCTGTTTTTT. This gives the protein CASSSGTRGGELFF.